The rows below give T cell receptor beta chains drawn from one sample of a study of blood T cell repertoires in COVID-19. Assay: immunoSEQ multiplex PCR; the TCRdb copy retains only in-frame clones and omits some. The sample lists 350,000 or so clones; approximately 91% were seen once. Sequenced: PBMCs or T cells enriched from blood (not recorded which). Every receptor here comes from a woman aged 25 to 45 who had been exposed to COVID-19. The CDR3 runs from the conserved cysteine through the conserved F or W. D genes are given only for firm matches. Expanded clones are given a class, and other clones once, few, many or no size at all.

d_gene: NA; v_gene: TRBV4-2; j_gene: TRBJ1-1; abundance: NA; CDR3aa: CASSQTTRTEAFF; CDR3nt: TGTGCCAGCAGCCAAACGACCAGGACTGAAGCTTTCTTT
d_gene: NA; v_gene: TRBV15; j_gene: TRBJ2-3; abundance: NA; CDR3aa: CATRAGLLPDTQYF; CDR3nt: TGTGCCACCAGGGCAGGCCTCCTTCCAGATACGCAGTATTTT
d_gene: NA; v_gene: TRBV29-1; j_gene: TRBJ2-7; abundance: once; CDR3aa: CSVAEGAGLYEQYF; CDR3nt: TGCAGCGTTGCGGAGGGGGCAGGGCTCTACGAGCAGTACTTC
d_gene: NA; v_gene: TRBV10-3; j_gene: TRBJ1-5; abundance: NA; CDR3aa: CAISELGASQPQHF; CDR3nt: TGTGCCATCAGTGAATTAGGGGCTAGTCAGCCCCAGCATTTT
d_gene: NA; v_gene: TRBV19; j_gene: TRBJ2-7; abundance: NA; CDR3aa: CASRSPGVSSYEQYF; CDR3nt: TGTGCCAGTAGAAGCCCAGGGGTTAGCTCCTACGAGCAGTACTTC
d_gene: NA; v_gene: TRBV2; j_gene: TRBJ1-5; abundance: NA; CDR3aa: CASTFYSNQPQHF; CDR3nt: TGTGCCAGCACCTTCTATAGCAATCAGCCCCAGCATTTT
d_gene: TRBD2; v_gene: TRBV5-8; j_gene: TRBJ2-3; abundance: NA; CDR3aa: CASSRRGTDTQYF; CDR3nt: TGTGCCAGCAGTCGGCGGGGGACAGATACGCAGTATTTT
d_gene: NA; v_gene: TRBV7-9; j_gene: TRBJ2-2; abundance: NA; CDR3aa: CASSLQATTGELFF; CDR3nt: TGTGCCAGCAGCCTACAGGCCACCACCGGGGAGCTGTTTTTT
d_gene: TRBD2; v_gene: TRBV4-1; j_gene: TRBJ2-1; abundance: NA; CDR3aa: CASSPPSGSWDEQFF; CDR3nt: TGCGCCAGCAGCCCCCCTAGCGGGAGTTGGGATGAGCAGTTCTTC
d_gene: TRBD1; v_gene: TRBV29-1; j_gene: TRBJ2-3; abundance: once; CDR3aa: CSGRQGNTSTDTQYF; CDR3nt: TGCAGCGGTCGACAGGGCAATACTAGCACAGATACGCAGTATTTT
d_gene: NA; v_gene: TRBV28; j_gene: TRBJ2-1; abundance: NA; CDR3aa: CASSILLNNEQFF; CDR3nt: TGTGCCAGCAGTATACTACTCAACAATGAGCAGTTCTTC
d_gene: TRBD1; v_gene: TRBV19; j_gene: TRBJ1-4; abundance: NA; CDR3aa: CASSIQTSGQFGEKLFF; CDR3nt: TGTGCCAGTAGTATCCAAACCTCGGGACAGTTCGGTGAAAAACTGTTTTTT
d_gene: TRBD1; v_gene: TRBV7-9; j_gene: TRBJ2-7; abundance: NA; CDR3aa: CASSSPGTGGYEQYF; CDR3nt: TGTGCCAGCAGCTCGCCAGGGACAGGGGGCTACGAGCAGTACTTC
d_gene: NA; v_gene: TRBV19; j_gene: TRBJ1-4; abundance: NA; CDR3aa: CASTSRSTNEKLFF; CDR3nt: TGTGCCAGTACCTCGAGGTCAACTAATGAAAAACTGTTTTTT
d_gene: NA; v_gene: TRBV28; j_gene: TRBJ1-5; abundance: few; CDR3aa: CASSLSGANQPQHF; CDR3nt: TGTGCCAGCAGTTTATCTGGGGCAAATCAGCCCCAGCATTTT
d_gene: TRBD2; v_gene: TRBV28; j_gene: TRBJ2-7; abundance: NA; CDR3aa: CASFRDYPTFDEQYF; CDR3nt: TGTGCCAGCTTTCGGGACTACCCCACTTTCGACGAGCAGTACTTC
d_gene: TRBD2; v_gene: TRBV5-6; j_gene: TRBJ2-2; abundance: NA; CDR3aa: CASSQIGRVAGATGELFF; CDR3nt: TGTGCCAGCAGTCAGATCGGACGGGTAGCGGGAGCGACCGGGGAGCTGTTTTTT
d_gene: TRBD1; v_gene: TRBV3-1/TRBV3-2; j_gene: TRBJ1-5; abundance: NA; CDR3aa: CASSLGQGSNQPQHF; CDR3nt: TGTGCCAGCAGCCTTGGACAGGGCAGCAATCAGCCCCAGCATTTT
d_gene: TRBD1; v_gene: TRBV30; j_gene: TRBJ1-5; abundance: few; CDR3aa: CAWSGQLNQPQHF; CDR3nt: TGTGCCTGGTCGGGACAGCTGAATCAGCCCCAGCATTTT
d_gene: TRBD1; v_gene: TRBV2; j_gene: TRBJ1-2; abundance: NA; CDR3aa: CASSKDRVVAYGYTF; CDR3nt: TGTGCCAGCAGTAAGGACAGGGTGGTAGCCTATGGCTACACCTTC
d_gene: TRBD2; v_gene: TRBV3-1/TRBV3-2; j_gene: TRBJ2-3; abundance: NA; CDR3aa: CASSQSGRLSTDTQYF; CDR3nt: TGTGCCAGCAGCCAAAGCGGGAGGCTTAGCACAGATACGCAGTATTTT
d_gene: TRBD2; v_gene: TRBV4-1; j_gene: TRBJ2-7; abundance: NA; CDR3aa: CASSHPSREADYEQYF; CDR3nt: TGCGCCAGCAGCCACCCCTCGCGGGAGGCTGACTACGAGCAGTACTTC
d_gene: NA; v_gene: TRBV30; j_gene: TRBJ1-2; abundance: NA; CDR3aa: CAWTRRGRKYGYTF; CDR3nt: TGTGCCTGGACCCGACGGGGAAGAAAATATGGCTACACCTTC
d_gene: TRBD2; v_gene: TRBV6-4; j_gene: TRBJ2-3; abundance: NA; CDR3aa: CASSEGTSGGITTDTQYF; CDR3nt: TGTGCCAGCAGTGAAGGGACTAGCGGGGGGATCACCACAGATACGCAGTATTTT
d_gene: TRBD1; v_gene: TRBV19; j_gene: TRBJ2-7; abundance: NA; CDR3aa: CASSTYGTGVGEQYF; CDR3nt: TGTGCCAGTAGTACCTACGGGACAGGGGTCGGAGAGCAGTACTTC
d_gene: TRBD1; v_gene: TRBV5-4; j_gene: TRBJ2-5; abundance: NA; CDR3aa: CASSLLPRDRDQETQYF; CDR3nt: TGTGCCAGCAGCTTGTTGCCGAGAGACAGGGATCAAGAGACCCAGTACTTC
d_gene: TRBD1; v_gene: TRBV28; j_gene: TRBJ2-2; abundance: once; CDR3aa: CASSLPGQGPGELFF; CDR3nt: TGTGCCAGCAGTTTACCGGGACAGGGGCCCGGGGAGCTGTTTTTT
d_gene: TRBD1; v_gene: TRBV6-5; j_gene: TRBJ1-2; abundance: NA; CDR3aa: CASSGTGPLHGYTF; CDR3nt: TGTGCCAGCAGCGGGACAGGGCCCCTCCATGGCTACACCTTC
d_gene: NA; v_gene: TRBV11-2; j_gene: TRBJ2-7; abundance: NA; CDR3aa: CASSLSPASRYEQYF; CDR3nt: TGTGCCAGCAGCTTATCTCCGGCTAGCAGATACGAGCAGTACTTC
d_gene: TRBD2; v_gene: TRBV7-9; j_gene: TRBJ2-7; abundance: few; CDR3aa: CASSLTLPSGLYEQYF; CDR3nt: TGTGCCAGCAGCTTAACGTTGCCTAGCGGCCTCTACGAGCAGTACTTC
d_gene: NA; v_gene: TRBV27; j_gene: TRBJ1-5; abundance: NA; CDR3aa: CASSIASNQPQHF; CDR3nt: TGTGCCAGCAGTATAGCTAGCAATCAGCCCCAGCATTTT
d_gene: NA; v_gene: TRBV4-1; j_gene: TRBJ2-7; abundance: few; CDR3aa: CASSQVAYEQYF; CDR3nt: TGCGCCAGCAGCCAAGTAGCTTACGAGCAGTACTTC
d_gene: TRBD1; v_gene: TRBV6-2/TRBV6-3; j_gene: TRBJ1-2; abundance: NA; CDR3aa: CASSPMGGQGANGYTF; CDR3nt: TGTGCCAGCAGCCCTATGGGGGGACAGGGGGCGAATGGCTACACCTTC
d_gene: TRBD1; v_gene: TRBV28; j_gene: TRBJ1-4; abundance: NA; CDR3aa: CASSSPSGTGGRELFF; CDR3nt: TGTGCCAGCAGTTCTCCGTCCGGGACAGGGGGAAGGGAACTGTTTTTT
d_gene: NA; v_gene: TRBV19; j_gene: TRBJ1-1; abundance: once; CDR3aa: CASSISGNTEAFF; CDR3nt: TGTGCCAGTAGTATATCGGGGAACACTGAAGCTTTCTTT
d_gene: NA; v_gene: TRBV7-9; j_gene: TRBJ2-7; abundance: once; CDR3aa: CASSLYHEQYF; CDR3nt: TGTGCCAGCAGCTTATATCACGAGCAGTACTTC